This TCR beta chain originates from a study of blood T cell repertoires in COVID-19. Overall study context: Whether acute or convalescent, the COVID-19 samples came from the United States, Italy and Spain. In each case, the material was cDNA or gDNA derived from T cells, B-cell-depleted T cells, or PBMCs.

This CDR3 is built from 16 residues. Germline-derived CDR1 and CDR2 are SGHVS and FNYEAQ. V was clipped by 1 base and J by 4 bases; unmatched bases: 5. Per the study methods: Reference gene primers were amplified, and this amplification served to estimate nucleated cell counts. Clones were read by immunoSEQ multiplex PCR, and TCRdb kept only the in-frame ones, dropping some. That table furnishes V, J and clone size, whereas the DNA furnished D and trimming. The table shows about 170,000 clones, with approximately 90% occurring only once. The TCR sequence derives from a man over 45 who had recovered from COVID-19. Sequencing was carried out using peripheral blood. The chain recombines TRBV7-6 with TRBJ2-3; TRBD2 matches at 10 bases. For the CDR3, the DNA is TGTGCCAGCAGCTTAGGAAGCGGGGGGGCTTCAGATACGCAGTATTTT. Its protein is CASSLGSGGASDTQYF.